These 15 T cell receptor beta chains were sequenced from one sample in a study of breast tumors, draining lymph nodes, adjacent tissues. The lymph nodes were axillary draining lymph nodes from breast cancer patients. Each CDR3 protein is one row after TCRdb ran MiXCR on the multiplex PCR reads. Of about 140,000 distinct CDR3 sequences listed, approximately 32% are singletons. Sequences were obtained from axillary lymph node tissue. These TCRs come from a female donor with breast cancer. Some clones in this sample may be carry-over from other donors' samples.

The chain employs TRBV29-1 and TRBJ1-1; D remains unclear. CDR1 and CDR2 (germline): SQVTM, ANQGSEA. The CDR3 consists of 15 residues. V lost 4 bases and J lost 0, with 15 bases in between. The CDR3 protein is CSVVGWAALNTEAFF. DNA for the CDR3: TGCAGCGTTGTTGGGTGGGCAGCATTGAACACTGAAGCTTTCTTT.

This clonotype appeared a few times. The rearrangement uses TRBV29-1 and TRBJ1-1, with a possible D match to TRBD1 (6 bases). Trimming shortened V by 7 bases and J by 2 bases, and 14 bases separated the two germline ends. Germline V gene lookup returns CDR1 SQVTM and CDR2 ANQGSEA. This CDR3 region has 13 residues. The CDR3 region has the DNA TGCAGCGGGATACAGGGTGGTAACACTGAAGCTTTCTTT. Its protein is CSGIQGGNTEAFF.

About this clonotype itself: This could be a read error, since a much larger clone is one nucleotide away. The chain combines TRBV6-2 or TRBV6-3 with TRBJ1-6; possibly TRBD1 for D (5 bases). Trimming took off 5 bases at V and 9 bases at J, with 26 bases between the two ends. CDR3 length: 18 residues. The germline CDR1 and CDR2 sequences are MNHEY and SVGEGT. CDR3 nucleotides: TGTGCCAGCAGTCCAGGGCATCTGAGTCGGGGCCGGGCTTCACCCCTCCACTTT. Encoded protein: CASSPGHLSRGRASPLHF.

This clonotype was counted many times. The V and J genes are TRBV3-1 and TRBJ2-5; D possibly uses TRBD1 or TRBD2 (6 bases each). Trimming pared 3 bases from V and 6 bases from J, leaving 14 bases between. The CDR3 sequence is 14 residues long. Germline values: CDR1 LGHDT, CDR2 YNNKEL (reference sequence). The CDR3 region is CASSQRGAVQTQYF. The CDR3 nucleotides read TGTGCCAGCAGCCAGAGGGGGGCTGTTCAGACCCAGTACTTC.

The sample holds many counts of this clonotype. The V and J genes are TRBV20-1 and TRBJ2-5; 7 positions match TRBD2. Germline V gives CDR1 DFQATT, CDR2 SNEGSKA (reference sequence). CDR3 size: 15 residues. Trimming cost V 2 bases and J 5 bases; bases outside gene matches: 11. The CDR3 sequence is CSARPQSGGVETQYF. The CDR3 DNA follows: TGCAGTGCTAGACCCCAAAGTGGGGGGGTGGAGACCCAGTACTTC.

The chain employs TRBV6-2 or TRBV6-3 and TRBJ1-6; unclear D gene. This CDR3 region has 12 residues. CDR1 and CDR2 from the germline V gene are MNHEY and SVGEGT. With 5 bases removed from V and 11 bases from J, the gap between germline ends came to 10 bases. The CDR3 bases are TGTGCCAGCAGTCCCCCGAGGGCACCCCTCCACTTT. Encoded protein: CASSPPRAPLHF.

This clonotype was detected many times. The genes are TRBV4-1 and TRBJ2-3; perhaps D is TRBD1 or TRBD2 (5 bases each). CDR1 is MGHRA, CDR2 YSYEKL, per germline. This CDR3 comprises 17 residues. The V gene lost 2 bases and the J gene lost 6 bases, with 21 bases spanning the gap. CDR3 residues: CASSQLASGPPPDTQYF. DNA of the CDR3: TGCGCCAGCAGCCAACTTGCCTCGGGACCCCCTCCGGATACGCAGTATTTT.

This clonotype was counted ten times or more. The chain recombines TRBV30 with TRBJ1-2; no clear D gene. This CDR3 has 13 residues. V was cut by 4 bases and J by 5 bases, with 14 bases left in between. CDR1 is GTSNPN, CDR2 SVGIG, per germline (reference sequence). The DNA for the CDR3 is TGTGCCTGGAACGCAGGCTTCAAGTATGGCTACACCTTC. Translated: CAWNAGFKYGYTF.

The sample holds many counts of this clonotype. The chain employs TRBV2 and TRBJ2-2; 8 nucleotides match TRBD2. Germline CDR1 reads SNHLY; CDR2 reads FYNNEI. J was trimmed by 3 bases and V by 7 bases; bases with no gene match: 7. The CDR3 length is 15 residues. In nucleotides, the CDR3 is TGTGCCAGCACCGGGGGGGGGGTATACACCGGGGAGCTGTTTTTT. It codes for CASTGGGVYTGELFF.

V gene TRBV5-1 combines with J gene TRBJ1-6, with D perhaps TRBD1 (5 bases). The CDR3 has 17 amino acids. Trimming left V 3 bases short and J 0 bases short, with 13 bases between. Per germline, CDR1 SGHRS and CDR2 YFSETQ. CDR3 region: CASSYSGANSYNSPLHF. CDR3 nucleotide sequence: TGCGCCAGCAGCTACTCCGGGGCAAACTCCTATAATTCACCCCTCCACTTT.

Remarks on this clonotype: It is likely a read error, because the conserved phenylalanine at the end of the CDR3 is missing. The CDR3 bases are TGCAGTGCTAGAGGGTCCACCAACGGGGAGCTGTTTTCT. Translated: CSARGSTNGELFS. V gene TRBV20-1 combines with J gene TRBJ2-2; D unclear. The germline V gene has CDR1 DFQATT and CDR2 SNEGSKA (reference sequence). CDR3 size: 13 residues. Deletions cut 1 base from V and 7 bases from J, with 10 bases between.

The chain employs TRBV20-1 and TRBJ2-3; D might be TRBD2 (7 bases). The CDR3 consists of 16 residues. Trimming cost V 3 bases and J 4 bases, with 20 bases left between them. Germline-derived CDR1 and CDR2 are DFQATT and SNEGSKA (reference sequence). CDR3 region: CSASGLARGGPDTQYF. The CDR3 nucleotides read TGCAGTGCTAGTGGGCTAGCTAGGGGGGGCCCAGATACGCAGTATTTT.

This clonotype was seen at least ten times. This chain connects TRBV12-3 or TRBV12-4 to TRBJ1-3; TRBD1 is a possible D gene (5 bases). This CDR3 contains 13 residues. Trimming left V 3 bases short and J 3 bases short, with 6 bases between. In DNA, the CDR3 is TGTGCCAGCAGTTTCAGGGATGGAAACACCATATATTTT. Its translation: CASSFRDGNTIYF.

This clonotype was found a few times. The chain recombines TRBV20-1 with TRBJ1-4, with 11 bases fitting TRBD1. V was clipped by 4 bases and J by 8 bases; unmatched bases: 6. The V gene's germline CDR1 is DFQATT and CDR2 SNEGSKA (reference sequence). The CDR3 runs to 14 residues. Here the CDR3 reads CSAIWDRGNEKLFF. The CDR3 nucleotides are TGCAGTGCTATTTGGGACAGGGGGAACGAAAAACTGTTTTTT.

This clonotype was seen ten or more times. The chain has TRBV10-3 and TRBJ1-6; D is perhaps TRBD1 (6 bases). The germline V gene encodes CDR1 ENHRY and CDR2 SYGVKD. The V end was cut by 6 bases, the J end by 10 bases, with 10 bases between. This CDR3 comprises 12 residues. The CDR3 nucleotides read TGTGCCATCAGCTCACAGGGATCACCCCTCCACTTT. It codes for CAISSQGSPLHF.